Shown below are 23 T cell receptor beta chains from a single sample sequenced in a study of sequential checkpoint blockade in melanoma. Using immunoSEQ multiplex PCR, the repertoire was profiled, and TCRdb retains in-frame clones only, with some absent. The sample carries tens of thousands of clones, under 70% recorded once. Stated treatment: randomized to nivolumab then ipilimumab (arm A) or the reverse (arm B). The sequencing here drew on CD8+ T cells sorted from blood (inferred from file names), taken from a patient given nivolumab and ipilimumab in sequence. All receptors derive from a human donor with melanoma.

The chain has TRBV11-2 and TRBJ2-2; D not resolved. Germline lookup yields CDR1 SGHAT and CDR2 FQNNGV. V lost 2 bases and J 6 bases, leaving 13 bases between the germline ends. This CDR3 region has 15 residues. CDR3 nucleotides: TGTGCCAGCAGCTTACGAGGTCCGTGGCCCGGGGAGCTGTTTTTT. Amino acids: CASSLRGPWPGELFF.

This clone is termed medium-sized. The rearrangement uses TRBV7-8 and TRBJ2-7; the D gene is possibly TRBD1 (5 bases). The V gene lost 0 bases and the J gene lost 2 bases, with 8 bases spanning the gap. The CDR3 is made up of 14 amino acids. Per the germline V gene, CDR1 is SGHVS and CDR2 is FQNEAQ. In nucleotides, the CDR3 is TGTGCCAGCAGCTTAGCTATGACAGCCTACGAGCAGTACTTC. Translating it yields CASSLAMTAYEQYF.

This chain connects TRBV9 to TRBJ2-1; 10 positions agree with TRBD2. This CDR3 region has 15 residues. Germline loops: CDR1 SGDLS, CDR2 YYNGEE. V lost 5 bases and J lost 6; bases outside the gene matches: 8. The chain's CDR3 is CASSSGPSGGNEQFF. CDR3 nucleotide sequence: TGTGCCAGCAGTTCAGGGCCTAGCGGGGGCAATGAGCAGTTCTTC. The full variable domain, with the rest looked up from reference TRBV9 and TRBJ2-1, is DSGVTQTPKHLITATGQRVTLRCSPRSGDLSVYWYQQSLDQGLQFLIQYYNGEERAKGNILERFSAQQFPDLHSELNLSSLELGDSALYFCASSSGPSGGNEQFFGPGTRLTVL.

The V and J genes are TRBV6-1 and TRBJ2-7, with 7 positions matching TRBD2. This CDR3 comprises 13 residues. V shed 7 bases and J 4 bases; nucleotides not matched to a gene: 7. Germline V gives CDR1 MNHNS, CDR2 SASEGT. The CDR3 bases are TGTGCCAGCATCGAGTGGGGGGGATACGAGCAGTACTTC. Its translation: CASIEWGGYEQYF.

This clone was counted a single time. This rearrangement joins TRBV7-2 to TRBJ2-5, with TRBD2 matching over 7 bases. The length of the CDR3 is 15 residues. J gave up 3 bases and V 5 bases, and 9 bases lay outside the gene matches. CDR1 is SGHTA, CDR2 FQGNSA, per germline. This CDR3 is CASSHRERGEETQYF. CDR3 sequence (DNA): TGTGCCAGCAGCCACCGCGAGCGGGGTGAAGAGACCCAGTACTTC.

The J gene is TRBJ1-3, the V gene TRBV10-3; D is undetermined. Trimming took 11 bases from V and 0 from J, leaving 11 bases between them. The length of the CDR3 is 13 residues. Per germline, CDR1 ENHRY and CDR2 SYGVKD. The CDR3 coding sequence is TGTGCCGTCTCCACTAACTCTGGAAACACCATATATTTT. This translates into CAVSTNSGNTIYF.

The CDR3 loop is CASSLSSRGLYEQYF. The CDR3 DNA follows: TGTGCCAGCAGTTTATCGAGCAGGGGCCTCTACGAGCAGTACTTC. The chain recombines TRBV27 with TRBJ2-7, with D maybe TRBD1 (6 bases). The CDR3 is made up of 15 amino acids. Germline CDR1 and CDR2: MNHEY and SMNVEV (reference sequence). V shed 0 bases and J shed 3 bases, with 12 bases lying between them.

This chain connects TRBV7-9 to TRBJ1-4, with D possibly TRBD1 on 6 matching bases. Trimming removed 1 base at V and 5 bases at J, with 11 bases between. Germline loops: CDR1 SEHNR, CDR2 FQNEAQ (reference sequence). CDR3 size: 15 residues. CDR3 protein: CASSLGGTSNEKLFF. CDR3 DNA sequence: TGTGCCAGCAGCTTAGGGGGGACATCAAATGAAAAACTGTTTTTT.

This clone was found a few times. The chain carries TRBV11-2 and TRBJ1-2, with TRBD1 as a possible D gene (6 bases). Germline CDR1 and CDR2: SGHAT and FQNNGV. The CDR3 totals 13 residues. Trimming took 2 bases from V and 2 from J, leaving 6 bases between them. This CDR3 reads CASSLQGNYGYTF. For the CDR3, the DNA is TGTGCCAGCAGCTTACAGGGGAACTATGGCTACACCTTC.

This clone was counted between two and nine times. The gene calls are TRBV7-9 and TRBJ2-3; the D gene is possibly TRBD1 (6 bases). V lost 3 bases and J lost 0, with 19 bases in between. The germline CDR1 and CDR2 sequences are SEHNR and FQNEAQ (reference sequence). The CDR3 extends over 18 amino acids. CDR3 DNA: TGTGCCAGCAGCTTGGCCAAGGACAGTTTCTCTAGCACAGATACGCAGTATTTT. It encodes CASSLAKDSFSSTDTQYF.

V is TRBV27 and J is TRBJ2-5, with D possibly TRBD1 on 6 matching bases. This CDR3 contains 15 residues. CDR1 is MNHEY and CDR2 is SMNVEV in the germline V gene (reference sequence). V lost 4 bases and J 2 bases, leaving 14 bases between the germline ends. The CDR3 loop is CASSYTGLGQETQYF. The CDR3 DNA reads TGTGCCAGCAGTTATACAGGGCTGGGGCAAGAGACCCAGTACTTC.

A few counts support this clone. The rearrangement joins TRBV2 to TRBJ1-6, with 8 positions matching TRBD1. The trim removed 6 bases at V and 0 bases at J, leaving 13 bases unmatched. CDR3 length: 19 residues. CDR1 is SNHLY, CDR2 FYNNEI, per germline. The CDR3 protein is CASRVDRGRTSSYNSPLHF. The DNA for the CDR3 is TGTGCCAGCAGAGTCGACAGGGGAAGGACCAGCTCCTATAATTCACCCCTCCACTTT. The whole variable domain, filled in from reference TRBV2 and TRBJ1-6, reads EPEVTQTPSHQVTQMGQEVILRCVPISNHLYFYWYRQILGQKVEFLVSFYNNEISEKSEIFDDQFSVERPDGSNFTLKIRSTKLEDSAMYFCASRVDRGRTSSYNSPLHFGNGTRLTVT.

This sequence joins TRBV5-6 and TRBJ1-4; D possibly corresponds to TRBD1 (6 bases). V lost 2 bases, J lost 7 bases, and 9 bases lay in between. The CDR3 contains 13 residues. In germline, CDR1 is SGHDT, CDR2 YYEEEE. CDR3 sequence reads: CASSLGGFEKLFF. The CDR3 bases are TGTGCCAGCAGCTTAGGGGGATTTGAAAAACTGTTTTTT.

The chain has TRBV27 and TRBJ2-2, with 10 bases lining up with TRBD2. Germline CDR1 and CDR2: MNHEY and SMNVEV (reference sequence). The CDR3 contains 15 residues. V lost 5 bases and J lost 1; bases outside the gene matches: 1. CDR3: CASSQRGGNTGELFF. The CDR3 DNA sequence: TGTGCCAGCAGTCAGCGGGGGGGGAACACCGGGGAGCTGTTTTTT.

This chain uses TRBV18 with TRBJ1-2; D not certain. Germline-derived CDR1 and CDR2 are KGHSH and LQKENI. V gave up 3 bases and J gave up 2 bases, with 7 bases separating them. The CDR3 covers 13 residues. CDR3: CASSPPLNYGYTF. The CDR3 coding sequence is TGTGCCAGCTCACCCCCCTTAAACTATGGCTACACCTTC.

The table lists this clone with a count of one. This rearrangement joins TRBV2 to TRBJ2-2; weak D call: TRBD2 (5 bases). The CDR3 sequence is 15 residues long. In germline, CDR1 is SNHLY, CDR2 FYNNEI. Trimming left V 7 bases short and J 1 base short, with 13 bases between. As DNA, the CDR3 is TGTGCCAGCAACCCTGGGAGATTGAACACCGGGGAGCTGTTTTTT. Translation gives CASNPGRLNTGELFF.

Written as DNA, the CDR3 is TGTGCCAGCAGCGATGCATACGAGGGTAAAAGCACAGATACGCAGTATTTT. This gives the protein CASSDAYEGKSTDTQYF. V usage is TRBV7-8 and J usage is TRBJ2-3, with a weak D call TRBD2 (5 bases). Germline V gene sequence: CDR1 SGHVS, CDR2 FQNEAQ. The germline V and J ends were trimmed by 5 bases and 0 bases, with 18 bases remaining between them. The CDR3 contains 17 residues.

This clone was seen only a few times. The CDR3 protein is CASSGEGAGANVLTF. In DNA form, the CDR3 reads TGTGCCAGCAGTGGGGAGGGGGCTGGGGCCAACGTCCTGACTTTC. The genes are TRBV6-1 and TRBJ2-6; weak D call: TRBD2 (7 bases). CDR1 is MNHNS and CDR2 is SASEGT in the germline V gene. The germline V and J ends were trimmed by 4 bases and 2 bases, with 9 bases remaining between them. The length of the CDR3 is 15 residues.

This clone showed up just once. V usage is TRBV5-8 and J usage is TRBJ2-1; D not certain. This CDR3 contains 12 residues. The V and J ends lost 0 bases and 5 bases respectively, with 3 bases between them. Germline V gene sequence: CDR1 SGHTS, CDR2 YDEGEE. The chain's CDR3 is CASSLADNEQFF. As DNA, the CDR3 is TGTGCCAGCAGCTTGGCGGACAATGAGCAGTTCTTC.

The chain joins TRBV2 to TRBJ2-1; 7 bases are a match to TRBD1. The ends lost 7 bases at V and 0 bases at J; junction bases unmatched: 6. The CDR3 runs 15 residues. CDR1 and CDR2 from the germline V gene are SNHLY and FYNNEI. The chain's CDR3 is CASIMDRSSYNEQFF. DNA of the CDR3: TGTGCCAGCATTATGGACAGGAGCTCCTACAATGAGCAGTTCTTC.

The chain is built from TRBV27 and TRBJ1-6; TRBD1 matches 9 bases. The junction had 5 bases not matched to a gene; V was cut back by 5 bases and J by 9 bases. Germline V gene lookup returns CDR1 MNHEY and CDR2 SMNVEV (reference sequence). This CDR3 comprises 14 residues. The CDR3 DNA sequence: TGTGCCAGCAGTGGGACAGGGCGGCGTTCACCCCTCCACTTT. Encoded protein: CASSGTGRRSPLHF.

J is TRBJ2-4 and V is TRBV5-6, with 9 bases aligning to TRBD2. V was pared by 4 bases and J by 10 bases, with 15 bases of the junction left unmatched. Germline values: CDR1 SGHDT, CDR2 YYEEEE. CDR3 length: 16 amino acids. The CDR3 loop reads CASSTGGSGGRGIQYF. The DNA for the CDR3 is TGTGCCAGCAGCACCGGGGGGAGCGGGGGGCGGGGGATTCAGTACTTC.

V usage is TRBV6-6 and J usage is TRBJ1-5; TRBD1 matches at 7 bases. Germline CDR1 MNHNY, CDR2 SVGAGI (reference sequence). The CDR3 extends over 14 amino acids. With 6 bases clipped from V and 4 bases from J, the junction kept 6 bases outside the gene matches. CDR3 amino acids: CASRQTGRNQPQHF. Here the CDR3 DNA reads TGTGCCAGCAGACAGACAGGGCGAAATCAGCCCCAGCATTTT.